The 31 T cell receptor beta chains below all came from one sample that was sequenced in a study of neurological immune-mediated disorders. Via MiXCR, TCRdb re-called the 5' RACE reads, giving one row per CDR3 protein. This table holds under 80,000 distinct CDR3 sequences, around 9.9% found once. Sample: PBMCs. The receptors shown here come from a man aged 45 to 65 in good health.

In its sample, this clonotype was seen many times. The chain employs TRBV10-3 and TRBJ1-2, with 9 positions matching TRBD1. With V trimmed by 3 bases and J by 7 bases, 6 bases remained unmatched. This CDR3 is built from 14 residues. Germline V gene data show CDR1 as ENHRY and CDR2 as SYGVKD. In nucleotides, the CDR3 is TGTGCCATCAGTGAAAGGGACAGGGCCGGTGGCTACACCTTC. This translates into CAISERDRAGGYTF.

This clonotype was seen only a few times. This chain links TRBV2 with TRBJ1-6; tentatively, D is TRBD1 (6 bases). V lost 10 bases and J lost 6, with 10 bases in between. The CDR3 has 12 amino acids. CDR1 and CDR2 (germline): SNHLY, FYNNEI. CDR3 bases: TGTGCCACCCGGGACACTAATTCACCCCTCCACTTT. Translating gives CATRDTNSPLHF.

In its sample, this clonotype was seen many times. J is TRBJ1-5 and V is TRBV3-1; TRBD1 matches 7 bases. The CDR3 extends over 13 amino acids. V shed 1 base, J shed 7 bases, and the junction held 1 base outside the gene matches. Looked up from germline, CDR1 is LGHDT and CDR2 is YNNKEL (reference sequence). For the CDR3, the DNA is TGTGCCAGCAGCCAAGCCAGGGGGCAGCCCCAGCATTTT. It codes for CASSQARGQPQHF.

This clonotype was counted ten times or more. This rearrangement joins TRBV7-2 to TRBJ1-6; D remains ambiguous. Trimming pared 1 base from V and 10 bases from J, leaving 8 bases between. CDR1 is SGHTA and CDR2 is FQGNSA in the germline V gene. This CDR3 has 13 amino acids. The DNA of the CDR3 is TGTGCCAGCAGCTTAGACAGTCGGTCACCCCTCCACTTT. It translates to CASSLDSRSPLHF.

This clonotype was picked up many times. The chain uses TRBV5-4 and TRBJ1-1; the D is unclear. This CDR3 is 14 amino acids long. V lost 3 bases and J 6 bases, leaving 15 bases between the germline ends. Per germline, CDR1 SGHNT and CDR2 YYREEE (reference sequence). CDR3 amino acids: CASSSGGPLSEAFF. CDR3 nucleotides: TGTGCCAGCAGCTCGGGTGGTCCGCTATCTGAAGCTTTCTTT. Drawing the rest from reference TRBV5-4 and TRBJ1-1, the complete variable domain is ETGVTQSPTHLIKTRGQQVTLRCSSQSGHNTVSWYQQALGQGPQFIFQYYREEENGRGNFPPRFSGLQFPNYSSELNVNALELDDSALYLCASSSGGPLSEAFFGQGTRLTVV.

This clonotype occurred many times. The CDR3 DNA sequence: TGCGCCAGCAGCTTAGCCGACGGGAATCAAGAGACCCAGTACTTC. This gives the protein CASSLADGNQETQYF. The chain carries TRBV5-1 and TRBJ2-5; maybe TRBD2 (5 bases). This CDR3 is built from 15 residues. The V gene lost 2 bases and the J gene lost 2 bases, with 13 bases spanning the gap. CDR1 SGHRS and CDR2 YFSETQ come from the germline V gene.

This clonotype occurred many times. The gene calls are TRBV2 and TRBJ2-1; D is possibly TRBD1 (8 bases). CDR3 length equals 16 residues. In germline, CDR1 is SNHLY, CDR2 FYNNEI. Trimming pared 7 bases from V and 7 bases from J, leaving 23 bases between. CDR3 loop: CASIRGMGGDRNEQFF. In DNA form, the CDR3 reads TGTGCCAGCATAAGAGGCATGGGGGGGGACAGGAATGAGCAGTTCTTC.

This clonotype was seen repeatedly, ten times or more. At one boundary the junction diverges from the germline segment, which might be a read error. The chain carries TRBV30 and TRBJ2-3, with D unresolved. The CDR3 length is 10 residues. Germline-derived CDR1 and CDR2 are GTSNPN and SVGIG (reference sequence). The CDR3 is CAWTSRTPHF. In DNA form, the CDR3 reads TGTGCCTGGACATCTCGGACCCCCCACTTT. Complete variable domain (other parts from reference TRBV30 and TRBJ2-3): SQTIHQWPATLVQPVGSPLSLECTVEGTSNPNLYWYRQAAGRGLQLLFYSVGIGQISSEVPQNLSASRPQDRQFILSSKKLLLSDSGFYLCAWTSRTPHFGPGTRLTVL.

In this sample, this clonotype turned up many times. The chain combines TRBV3-1 with TRBJ2-5; TRBD2 matches at 8 bases. The CDR3 loop spans 16 amino acids. V dropped 5 bases and J dropped 2; count of bases not matched to a gene: 10. Germline CDR1 is LGHDT and CDR2 is YNNKEL (reference sequence). In DNA, the CDR3 is TGTGCCAGCAGCAAGCGTGGCGGGGGGCAACAAGAGACCCAGTACTTC. This encodes CASSKRGGGQQETQYF.

The CDR3 bases are TGTGCCAGCAGTTTATTAGGGTTTACTGAAGCTTTCTTT. This translates into CASSLLGFTEAFF. The chain combines TRBV12-3 or TRBV12-4 with TRBJ1-1; D gene unclear. The CDR3 runs 13 residues. V lost 2 bases, J lost 5 bases, and 9 bases lay in between.

The V and J genes are TRBV20-1 and TRBJ1-6; a possible D gene is TRBD1 (5 bases). Trimming cost V 1 base and J 7 bases, with 14 bases left between them. The CDR3 is made up of 15 amino acids. Per the germline V gene, CDR1 is DFQATT and CDR2 is SNEGSKA (reference sequence). The CDR3 is CSARVGQVMNSPLHF. The CDR3 nucleotides read TGCAGTGCTAGAGTGGGGCAGGTGATGAATTCACCCCTCCACTTT.

Notes on this clonotype: A much larger clone lies one base from this, so it may be a read error. The V call is TRBV7-8, the J call TRBJ1-2, with D perhaps matching TRBD1 (6 bases). The CDR3 sequence is 16 residues long. Looked up from germline, CDR1 is SGHVS and CDR2 is FQNEAQ. Trimming took 5 bases from V and 2 from J, leaving 18 bases between them. The CDR3 DNA reads as TGTGCCAGCAGCGGGAATCGACAGGTGGCCAACTATGGCTACACCTTC. The encoded protein is CASSGNRQVANYGYTF.

This clonotype showed up many times. CDR3 amino acids: CASSPTSGGGETQYF. Written as DNA, the CDR3 is TGTGCCAGCAGCCCCACTAGCGGGGGGGGGGAGACCCAGTACTTC. This chain connects TRBV7-2 to TRBJ2-5; 13 nucleotides agree with TRBD2. The CDR3 is 15 amino acids. With 5 bases clipped from V and 5 bases from J, the junction kept 5 bases outside the gene matches. Germline V gives CDR1 SGHTA, CDR2 FQGNSA.

This clonotype was seen ten or more times. This chain joins TRBV28 and TRBJ2-1; TRBD2 is a possible D gene (6 bases). The CDR3 spans 17 residues. Germline CDR1 reads MDHEN; CDR2 reads SYDVKM. V dropped 8 bases and J dropped 1 base, with 21 bases sitting between them. The CDR3 DNA sequence: TGTGCCAGCCTTCTAGCGCCTTTAGGGAGTTCCTACAATGAGCAGTTCTTC. Protein: CASLLAPLGSSYNEQFF.

This clonotype was counted at least ten times. The rearrangement joins TRBV6-1 to TRBJ2-6, with D possibly being TRBD1 (5 bases). CDR3 length: 16 residues. V lost 5 bases, J lost 1 base, and 12 bases lay in between. Germline CDR1 is MNHNS and CDR2 is SASEGT. CDR3 amino acids: CASSKPQGSGANVLTF. In DNA form, the CDR3 reads TGTGCCAGCAGTAAGCCCCAGGGTTCTGGGGCCAACGTCCTGACTTTC.

This clonotype was counted many times. The rearrangement links TRBV28 to TRBJ2-3; D gene unclear. The CDR3 spans 16 residues. Germline V lookup: CDR1 MDHEN, CDR2 SYDVKM. The V end was cut by 1 base, the J end by 1 base, with 12 bases between. CDR3 in amino acids: CASSLLFGQGTDTQYF. The CDR3 DNA reads TGTGCCAGCAGTTTATTATTTGGGCAGGGCACAGATACGCAGTATTTT.

Many counts were recorded for this clonotype. This chain uses TRBV6-2 or TRBV6-3 with TRBJ2-5; a possible D gene is TRBD1 (5 bases). The ends were cut back, 5 bases at V and 5 bases at J, with 24 bases in the middle. Germline lookup yields CDR1 MNHEY and CDR2 SVGEGT. This CDR3 spans 17 amino acids. The CDR3 DNA sequence: TGTGCCAGCAGTAAACCGCCCCGGACACGCCTGTGGGAGACCCAGTACTTC. It translates to CASSKPPRTRLWETQYF.

This clonotype was seen at least ten times. The rearrangement joins TRBV6-5 to TRBJ2-7; maybe TRBD2 (5 bases). This CDR3 is 14 amino acids long. Germline V gives CDR1 MNHEY, CDR2 SVGAGI. Trimming shortened V by 5 bases and J by 2 bases, and 13 bases separated the two germline ends. The CDR3: CASSTPREPYEQYF. In nucleotides, the CDR3 is TGTGCCAGCAGTACTCCTAGGGAGCCCTACGAGCAGTACTTC.

The V gene is TRBV5-1, the J gene TRBJ2-1; D remains unclear. This CDR3 region has 16 residues. Trimming cost V 1 base and J 0 bases, with 11 bases left between them. Germline V gene data show CDR1 as SGHRS and CDR2 as YFSETQ. CDR3 nucleotides: TGCGCCAGCAGCTTGAACGGCGCCAGCTCCTACAATGAGCAGTTCTTC. Residues: CASSLNGASSYNEQFF.

Only one count was recorded for this clonotype. The chain links TRBV7-2 to TRBJ2-7, with D possibly TRBD1 on 6 matching bases. The CDR3 loop spans 13 amino acids. V lost 5 bases to trimming and J lost 2 bases, with 10 bases between them. From germline, CDR1 is SGHTA and CDR2 FQGNSA. CDR3 nucleotide sequence: TGTGCCAGCAGCGAGGACAGAACCTACGAGCAGTACTTC. Translation gives CASSEDRTYEQYF.

In its sample, this clonotype was seen many times. V usage is TRBV11-3 and J usage is TRBJ2-1; 7 bases align to TRBD1. J was trimmed by 5 bases and V by 6 bases; bases with no gene match: 7. Germline lookup yields CDR1 SGHNT and CDR2 YENEEA. This CDR3 spans 14 amino acids. The CDR3 DNA reads as TGTGCCAGCAGTCCTCCGGGACAGCACAATGAGCAGTTCTTC. Its translation: CASSPPGQHNEQFF.

This clonotype was counted at least ten times. The chain is built from TRBV29-1 and TRBJ2-7; the D gene is possibly TRBD1 (5 bases). The V gene's germline CDR1 is SQVTM and CDR2 ANQGSEA. The CDR3 extends over 12 amino acids. Trimming took 3 bases from V and 7 from J, leaving 13 bases between them. CDR3 sequence: CSVEGRVGEQYF. CDR3 DNA sequence: TGCAGCGTTGAGGGCAGGGTGGGGGAGCAGTACTTC.

The table lists this clonotype with many counts. The rearrangement links TRBV5-1 to TRBJ1-6; D unclear. Trimming shortened V by 4 bases and J by 7 bases, and 6 bases separated the two germline ends. CDR3 length: 12 amino acids. In germline, CDR1 is SGHRS, CDR2 YFSETQ. CDR3 amino acids: CASSEQNSPLHF. Written as DNA, the CDR3 is TGCGCCAGCAGCGAACAGAATTCACCCCTCCACTTT.

To note about this clonotype: One base away lies a much larger clone, so this may be a sequencing read error. The chain employs TRBV4-1 and TRBJ1-2; TRBD1 aligns across 7 bases. V trimming: 5 bases; J trimming: 3 bases; junction bases outside the gene matches: 9. The CDR3 is 15 residues long. Germline V CDR1 and CDR2: MGHRA, YSYEKL. The CDR3, as DNA: TGCGCCAGCAGCAAATTGACAGGGACGGACTATGGCTACACCTTC. This encodes CASSKLTGTDYGYTF.

This clonotype was counted many times. The chain carries TRBV29-1 and TRBJ2-1, with 8 bases that match TRBD1. V lost 1 base to trimming and J lost 2 bases; unmatched junction nucleotides: 4. This CDR3 has 15 amino acids. CDR1 and CDR2 from the germline V gene are SQVTM and ANQGSEA. CDR3 coding DNA: TGCAGCGTTGAAGTTGACAGGGGAACCTACAATGAGCAGTTCTTC. It specifies CSVEVDRGTYNEQFF.

This clonotype has at least ten counts. This chain uses TRBV20-1 with TRBJ1-3, with 8 bases lining up with TRBD1. CDR1 DFQATT and CDR2 SNEGSKA come from the germline V gene (reference sequence). The ends lost 6 bases at V and 0 bases at J; junction bases unmatched: 4. This CDR3 contains 14 residues. CDR3 nucleotide sequence: TGCAGTGCAGAGGACAGGGCCTCTGGAAACACCATATATTTT. Protein product: CSAEDRASGNTIYF.

In its sample, this clonotype was seen many times. The chain combines TRBV5-1 with TRBJ2-1; 7 nucleotides align to TRBD1. Per germline, CDR1 SGHRS and CDR2 YFSETQ. V lost 2 bases to trimming and J lost 3 bases; unmatched junction nucleotides: 2. CDR3 length equals 14 residues. CDR3 DNA sequence: TGCGCCAGCAGCTTAACAGGGGACTACAATGAGCAGTTCTTC. This gives the protein CASSLTGDYNEQFF.

The table lists this clonotype with many counts. This rearrangement joins TRBV12-3 or TRBV12-4 to TRBJ2-6; 7 bases fit TRBD1. V shed 6 bases, J shed 2 bases, and the junction held 4 bases outside the gene matches. The CDR3 runs 15 residues. The CDR3 loop is CASSPDRAGANVLTF. CDR3 nucleotide sequence: TGTGCCAGCAGCCCAGACAGGGCTGGGGCCAACGTCCTGACTTTC.

This clonotype has a count of ten or more. The rearrangement uses TRBV28 and TRBJ2-6; D remains ambiguous. Trimming took off 9 bases at V and 0 bases at J, with 9 bases between the two ends. Germline CDR1 reads MDHEN; CDR2 reads SYDVKM. This CDR3 region has 14 residues. The CDR3 sequence is CARPSTSGANVLTF. The CDR3 bases are TGTGCCAGGCCCAGTACCTCTGGGGCCAACGTCCTGACTTTC.

This clonotype was detected ten times or more. The gene calls are TRBV7-2 and TRBJ2-2, with D possibly TRBD1 on 6 matching bases. Trimming removed 0 bases from V and 8 bases from J, with 25 bases in between. The CDR3 runs 19 residues. Germline V CDR1 and CDR2: SGHTA, FQGNSA. CDR3 sequence reads: CASSLALAIGQGRGGELFF. The DNA of the CDR3 is TGTGCCAGCAGCTTAGCACTTGCTATCGGCCAGGGGAGAGGTGGGGAGCTGTTTTTT.

This clonotype was observed many times. V usage is TRBV29-1 and J usage is TRBJ1-1; 8 positions match TRBD1. V was pared by 7 bases and J by 5 bases, with 12 bases of the junction left unmatched. This CDR3 spans 14 amino acids. Germline values: CDR1 SQVTM, CDR2 ANQGSEA. CDR3 sequence: CSGEDRARFTEAFF. CDR3 in DNA: TGCAGCGGGGAGGACAGGGCCCGTTTTACTGAAGCTTTCTTT.